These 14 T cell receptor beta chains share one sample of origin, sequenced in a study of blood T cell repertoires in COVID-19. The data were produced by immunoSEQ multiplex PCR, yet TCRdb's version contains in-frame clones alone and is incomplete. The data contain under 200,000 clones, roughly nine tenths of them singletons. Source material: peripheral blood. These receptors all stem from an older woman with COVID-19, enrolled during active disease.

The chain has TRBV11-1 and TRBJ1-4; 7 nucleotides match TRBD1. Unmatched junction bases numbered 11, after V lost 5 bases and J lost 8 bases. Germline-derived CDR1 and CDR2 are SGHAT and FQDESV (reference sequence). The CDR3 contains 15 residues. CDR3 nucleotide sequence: TGTGCCAGCAGCACGGGGACAGAAAAACGGGAAAAACTGTTTTTT. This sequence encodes CASSTGTEKREKLFF.

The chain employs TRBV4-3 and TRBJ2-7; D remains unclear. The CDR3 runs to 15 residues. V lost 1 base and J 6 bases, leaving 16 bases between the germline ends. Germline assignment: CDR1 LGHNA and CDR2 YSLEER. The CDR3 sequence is CASSQAVSGTGEQYF. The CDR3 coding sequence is TGCGCCAGCAGCCAAGCGGTTTCGGGTACTGGCGAGCAGTACTTC.

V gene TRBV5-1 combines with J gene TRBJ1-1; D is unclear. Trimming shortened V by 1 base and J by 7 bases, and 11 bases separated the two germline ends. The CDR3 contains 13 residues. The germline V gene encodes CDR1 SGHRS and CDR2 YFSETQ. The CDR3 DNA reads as TGCGCCAGCAGCTTGAGGGAGGGAATTGAAGCTTTCTTT. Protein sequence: CASSLREGIEAFF. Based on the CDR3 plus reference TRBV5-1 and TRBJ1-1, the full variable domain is KAGVTQTPRYLIKTRGQQVTLSCSPISGHRSVSWYQQTPGQGLQFLFEYFSETQRNKGNFPGRFSGRQFSNSRSEMNVSTLELGDSALYLCASSLREGIEAFFGQGTRLTVV.

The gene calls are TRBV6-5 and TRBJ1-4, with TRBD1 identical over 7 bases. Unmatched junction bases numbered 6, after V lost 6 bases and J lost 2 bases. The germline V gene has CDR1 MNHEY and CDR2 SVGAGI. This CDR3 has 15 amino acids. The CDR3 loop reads CASSPTGLTNEKLFF. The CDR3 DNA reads TGTGCCAGCAGCCCGACAGGGCTGACTAATGAAAAACTGTTTTTT.

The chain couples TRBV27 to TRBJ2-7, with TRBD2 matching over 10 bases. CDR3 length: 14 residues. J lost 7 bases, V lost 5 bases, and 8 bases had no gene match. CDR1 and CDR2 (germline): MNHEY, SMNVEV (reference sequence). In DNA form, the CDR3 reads TGTGCCAGCAGTCTTCTAGCGGGAGTTAGGGAGCAGTACTTC. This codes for CASSLLAGVREQYF.

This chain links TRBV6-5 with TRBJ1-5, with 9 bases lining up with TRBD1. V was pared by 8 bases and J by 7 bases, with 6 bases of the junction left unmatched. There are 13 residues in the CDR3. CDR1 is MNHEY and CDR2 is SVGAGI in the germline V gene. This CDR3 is CASADRGNQPQHF. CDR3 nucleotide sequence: TGTGCCAGCGCCGACAGGGGGAACCAGCCCCAGCATTTT.

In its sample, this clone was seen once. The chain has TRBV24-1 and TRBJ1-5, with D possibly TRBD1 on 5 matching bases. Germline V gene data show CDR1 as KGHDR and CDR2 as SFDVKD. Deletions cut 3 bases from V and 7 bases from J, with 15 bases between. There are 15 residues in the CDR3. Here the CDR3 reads CATSDGRTTSQPQHF. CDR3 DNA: TGTGCCACCAGTGATGGGCGGACAACCTCCCAGCCCCAGCATTTT.

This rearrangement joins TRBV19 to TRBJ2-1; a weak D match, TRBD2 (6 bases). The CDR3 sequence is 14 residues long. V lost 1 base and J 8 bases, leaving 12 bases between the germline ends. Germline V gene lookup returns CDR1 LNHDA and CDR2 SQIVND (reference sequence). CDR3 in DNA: TGTGCCAGTAGTATAGTCGGACTAATTCATGAGCAGTTCTTC. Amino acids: CASSIVGLIHEQFF.

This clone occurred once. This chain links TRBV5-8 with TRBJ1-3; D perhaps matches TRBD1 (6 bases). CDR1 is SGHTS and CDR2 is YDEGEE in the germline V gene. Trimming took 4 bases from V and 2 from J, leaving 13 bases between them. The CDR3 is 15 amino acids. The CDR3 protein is CASSRSWTAGNTIYF. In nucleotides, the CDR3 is TGTGCCAGCAGCAGATCATGGACAGCTGGAAACACCATATATTTT.

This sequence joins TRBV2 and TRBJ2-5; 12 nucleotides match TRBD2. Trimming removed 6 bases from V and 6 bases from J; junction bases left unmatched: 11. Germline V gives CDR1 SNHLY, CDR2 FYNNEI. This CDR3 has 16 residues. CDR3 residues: CASSGKTSGSYQTQYF. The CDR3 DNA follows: TGTGCCAGCAGCGGAAAGACTAGCGGGAGTTATCAGACCCAGTACTTC.

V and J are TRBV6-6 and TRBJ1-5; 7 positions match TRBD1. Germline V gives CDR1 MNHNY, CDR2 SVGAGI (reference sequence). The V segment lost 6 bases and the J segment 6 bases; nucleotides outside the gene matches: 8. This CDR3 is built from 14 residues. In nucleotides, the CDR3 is TGTGCCAGCAGCCCACAGGGGTTCAGTCAGCCCCAGCATTTT. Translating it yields CASSPQGFSQPQHF.

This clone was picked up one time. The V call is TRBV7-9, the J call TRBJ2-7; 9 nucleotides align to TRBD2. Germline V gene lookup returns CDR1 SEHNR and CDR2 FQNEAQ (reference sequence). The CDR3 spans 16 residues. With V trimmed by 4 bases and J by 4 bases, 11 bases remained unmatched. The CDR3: CASSSRGRLAGYEQYF. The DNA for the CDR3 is TGTGCCAGCAGCTCAAGGGGAAGGCTAGCGGGGTACGAGCAGTACTTC.

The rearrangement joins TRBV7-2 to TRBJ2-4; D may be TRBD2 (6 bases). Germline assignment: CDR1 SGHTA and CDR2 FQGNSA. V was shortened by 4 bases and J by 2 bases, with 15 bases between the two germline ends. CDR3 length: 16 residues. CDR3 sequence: CASSSPGGVTKNIQYF. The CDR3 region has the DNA TGTGCCAGCAGCTCTCCCGGAGGGGTGACCAAAAACATTCAGTACTTC.

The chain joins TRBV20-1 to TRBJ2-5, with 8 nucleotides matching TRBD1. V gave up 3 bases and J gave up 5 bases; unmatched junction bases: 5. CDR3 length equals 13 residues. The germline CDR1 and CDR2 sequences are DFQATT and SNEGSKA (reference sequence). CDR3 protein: CSASQGAGETQYF. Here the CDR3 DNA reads TGCAGTGCTAGTCAGGGGGCTGGGGAGACCCAGTACTTC.